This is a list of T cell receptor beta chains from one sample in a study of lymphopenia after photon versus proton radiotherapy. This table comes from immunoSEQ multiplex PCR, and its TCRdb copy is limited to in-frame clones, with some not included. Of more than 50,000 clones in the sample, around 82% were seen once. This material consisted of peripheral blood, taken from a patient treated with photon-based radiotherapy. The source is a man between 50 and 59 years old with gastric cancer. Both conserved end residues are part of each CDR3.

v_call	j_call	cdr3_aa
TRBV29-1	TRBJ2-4	CSVLRDSTIQYF
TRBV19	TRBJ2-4	CASSIGRTGTSVYF
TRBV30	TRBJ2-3	CAWSSDSPTDTQYF
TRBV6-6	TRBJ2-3	CASSYSRLAETDTQYF
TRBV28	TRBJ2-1	CASSLTGAGYNEQFF
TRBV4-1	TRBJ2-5	CASSQDRVRYF
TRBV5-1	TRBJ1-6	CASSLMELQPLHF
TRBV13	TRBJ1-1	CASSYHRTEQAFF
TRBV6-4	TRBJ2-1	CASKPGLGGNEQFF
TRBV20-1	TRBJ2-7	CSAREDYEQYF
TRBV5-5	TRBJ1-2	CASNDVRGDYGYTF
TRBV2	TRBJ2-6	CASRPGRSLSGANVLTF
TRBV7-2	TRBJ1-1	CASSKQRTDIPTEAFF
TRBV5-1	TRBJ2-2	CASSLGQGAVGELFF
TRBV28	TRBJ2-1	CASSSYFAGSYNEQFF